The subject of this entry is one T cell receptor (beta chain). These data are taken from a study of cytomegalovirus exposure and HLA in healthy donors. Method: immunoSEQ multiplex PCR; TCRdb's copy keeps in-frame clones and lacks some. Of 150,000 to 200,000 clones in the sample, about 80% were seen once. Germline lookup yields CDR1 SGHTA and CDR2 FQGTGA. V was clipped by 1 base and J by 2 bases, with 9 bases between them. The CDR3 extends over 14 amino acids. This chain links TRBV7-3 with TRBJ2-7; D is unresolved. The specimen was PBMCs. The clonotype originates from a man aged 18 to 29 in good health and CMV-seropositive. The CDR3 nucleotides read TGTGCCAGCAGCTTAAGCCCAGGCCCCTACGAGCAGTACTTC. Its protein is CASSLSPGPYEQYF.